This T cell receptor beta chain was observed in a study of blood T cell repertoires in COVID-19. About the research overall: Material from acute and convalescent COVID-19 was sourced from the United States, Italy and Spain.

The CDR3 contains 15 residues. V was cut by 4 bases and J by 1 base, with 14 bases left in between. The germline CDR1 and CDR2 sequences are SGDLS and YYNGEE. The table came from immunoSEQ multiplex PCR; TCRdb's copy has only in-frame clones and leaves some out. The table has 200,000 to 300,000 clones, about four fifths seen once. The clonotype comes from a woman aged 35 to 49 who had been exposed to COVID-19. The V call is TRBV9, the J call TRBJ1-1, with D uncertain. Sequenced sample: PBMCs or T cells enriched from blood (not recorded which). The CDR3: CASSSQDTSNTEAFF. The CDR3 region has the DNA TGTGCCAGCAGCTCCCAAGACACCTCGAACACTGAAGCTTTCTTT.